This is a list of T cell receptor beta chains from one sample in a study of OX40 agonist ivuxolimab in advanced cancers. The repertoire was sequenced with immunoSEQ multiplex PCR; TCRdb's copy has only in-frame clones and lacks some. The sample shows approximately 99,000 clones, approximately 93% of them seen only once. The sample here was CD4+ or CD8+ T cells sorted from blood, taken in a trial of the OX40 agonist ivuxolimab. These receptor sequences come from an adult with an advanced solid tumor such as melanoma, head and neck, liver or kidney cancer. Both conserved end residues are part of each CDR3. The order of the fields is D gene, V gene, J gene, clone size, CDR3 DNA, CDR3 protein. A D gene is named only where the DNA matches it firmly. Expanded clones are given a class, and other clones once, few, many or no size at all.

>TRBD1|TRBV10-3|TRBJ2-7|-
TGTGCCATCAGTGCCCAGGACAGGGTCAGATACGAGCAGTACTTC
CAISAQDRVRYEQYF
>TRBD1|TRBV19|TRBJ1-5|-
TGTGCCTCCTGGACAGGGGCGCTGAATCAGCCCCAGCATTTT
CASWTGALNQPQHF
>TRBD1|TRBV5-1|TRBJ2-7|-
TGCGCCAGCAGCCGCCGACCGCTACCCGGGACAGAGTACGAGCATTACTTC
CASSRRPLPGTEYEHYF
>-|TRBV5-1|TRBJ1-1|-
TGCGCCAGCAGCTTAGGCGGGACCGAGAACACTGAAGCTTTCTTT
CASSLGGTENTEAFF
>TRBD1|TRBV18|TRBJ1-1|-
TGTGCCAGCTCACCCATACAGGGGCTAACGAACACTGAAGCTTTCTTT
CASSPIQGLTNTEAFF
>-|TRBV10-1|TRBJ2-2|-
TGCGCCAGCAGTGAGTCGGCAGGGGCGAACACCGGGGAGCTGTTTTTT
CASSESAGANTGELFF
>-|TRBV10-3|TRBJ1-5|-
TGTGCCATCAGTGAGTATAGCAATCAGCCCCAGCATTTT
CAISEYSNQPQHF
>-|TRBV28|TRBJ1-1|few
TGTGCCAGCGGGGGGCAGAACACTGAAGCTTTCTTT
CASGGQNTEAFF
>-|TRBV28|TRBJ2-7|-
TGTGCCAGCAGTCTAGGGGTGTACGAGCAGTACTTC
CASSLGVYEQYF
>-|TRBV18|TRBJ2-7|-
TGTGCCAGCTCAGGGGGGACGGCGATCGAGCAGTACTTC
CASSGGTAIEQYF
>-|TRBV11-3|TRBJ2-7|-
TGTGCCAGCAGCTTAAGACAGGCCACCGAGCAGTACTTC
CASSLRQATEQYF
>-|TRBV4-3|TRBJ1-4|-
TGCGCCAGCAGCCAACGGATGGCGATTAATGAAAAACTGTTTTTT
CASSQRMAINEKLFF
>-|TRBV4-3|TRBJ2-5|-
TGCGCCAGCAGCCAAGCGATAAGTCGGGGGCGAGGAGAGACCCAGTACTTC
CASSQAISRGRGETQYF
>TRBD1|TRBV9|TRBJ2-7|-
TGTGCCAGCAGCGGGGGACAGGGGGATGGCTACGAGCAGTACTTC
CASSGGQGDGYEQYF
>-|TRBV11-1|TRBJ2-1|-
TGTGCCAGCAGCTCATTATGGGAGAGAGGGAACAATGAGCAGTTCTTC
CASSSLWERGNNEQFF
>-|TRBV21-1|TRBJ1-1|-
TGTGCCAGCAGCAAAGCTCGCAGTATGGCAGGGATAAGGGCTTTCTTT
CASSKARSMAGIRAFF
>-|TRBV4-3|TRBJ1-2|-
TGCGCCAGCAGCCAAGATAGTCAGGGGATCAACTATGGCTACACCTTC
CASSQDSQGINYGYTF
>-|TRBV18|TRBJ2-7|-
TGTGCCAGCTCACCTGTCGTGAGCTCCTACGAGCAGTACTTC
CASSPVVSSYEQYF
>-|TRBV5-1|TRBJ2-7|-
TGCGCCAGCAGCTCAAGCGGACCCCCCTACGAGCAGTACTTC
CASSSSGPPYEQYF
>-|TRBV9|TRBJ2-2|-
TGTGCCAGCAGCTCAGGAGGGCAGGCGGTCGGGGAGCTGTTTTTT
CASSSGGQAVGELFF
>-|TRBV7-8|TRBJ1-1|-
TGTGCCAGCAGCTTAGAGGGAAACACTGAAGCTTTCTTT
CASSLEGNTEAFF
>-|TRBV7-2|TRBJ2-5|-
TGTGCCAGCAGCCGCCAAGGTAATCGTCAAGAGACCCAGTACTTC
CASSRQGNRQETQYF
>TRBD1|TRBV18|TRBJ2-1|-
TGTGCCAGCTCACCTTGGGGACAGGGGCAAAAGGACAATGAGCAGTTCTTC
CASSPWGQGQKDNEQFF
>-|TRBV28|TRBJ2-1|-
TGTGCCAGCAGTTTAGTGGCCCCGCCTTTGGATGAGCAGTTCTTC
CASSLVAPPLDEQFF
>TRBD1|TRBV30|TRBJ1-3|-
TGTGCCTGGAGAACCCTCGGGACAGGCGGAAACACCATATATTTT
CAWRTLGTGGNTIYF
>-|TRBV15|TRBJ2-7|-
TGTGCCACCAGCAGAGACAGCTCCTACGAGCAGTACTTC
CATSRDSSYEQYF
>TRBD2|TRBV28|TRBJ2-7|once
TGTGCCAGCAGTGGGGGAGGGACTAGCTCCTACGAGCAGTACTTC
CASSGGGTSSYEQYF
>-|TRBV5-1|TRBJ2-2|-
TGCGCCAGCAGCCCTCAGGGAGGCGGCGCCACCGGGGAGCTGTTTTTT
CASSPQGGGATGELFF
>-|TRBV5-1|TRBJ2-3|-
TGCGCCAGCAGCAGAGACTCGGGTGGGGGCACAGATACGCAGTATTTT
CASSRDSGGGTDTQYF
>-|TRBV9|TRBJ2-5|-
TGTGCCAGCAGCGCGACTGGGGAATCGGCCCAGTACTTC
CASSATGESAQYF
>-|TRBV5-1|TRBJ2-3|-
TGCGCCAGCAGCTTGGCCTCGGTGTCTCTTAGCACAGATACGCAGTATTTT
CASSLASVSLSTDTQYF
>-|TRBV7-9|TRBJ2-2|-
TGTGCCAGCAGCTTAGCCGGCGGTAGCGCGAACACCGGGGAGCTGTTTTTT
CASSLAGGSANTGELFF
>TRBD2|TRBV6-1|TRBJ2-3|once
TGTGCCAGCACCCCGGGGGGGGCGGGCTCAGATACGCAGTATTTT
CASTPGGAGSDTQYF
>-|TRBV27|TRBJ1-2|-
TGTGCCAGCAGTTTATCTTCGCGGAACTATGGCTACACCTTC
CASSLSSRNYGYTF
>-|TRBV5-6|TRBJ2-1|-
TGTGCCAGCAGCTTGGTGCGCGGGACTTCCTACAATGAGCAGTTCTTC
CASSLVRGTSYNEQFF
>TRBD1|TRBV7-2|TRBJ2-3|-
TGTGCCAGCAGCTCTTACCCGGGACAGGGGATCACAGATACGCAGTATTTT
CASSSYPGQGITDTQYF
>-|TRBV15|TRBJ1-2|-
TGTGCCACCAGCAGGAGGGGGGGGGATGGCTACACCTTC
CATSRRGGDGYTF
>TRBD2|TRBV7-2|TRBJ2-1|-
TGTGCCAGCAGCTTACAGATTGGTAGCGGGGCCTACAATGAGCAGTTCTTC
CASSLQIGSGAYNEQFF
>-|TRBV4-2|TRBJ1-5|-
TGTGCCAGCAGCCAAGGGGATCAGCCCCAGCATTTT
CASSQGDQPQHF
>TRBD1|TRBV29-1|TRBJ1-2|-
TGCAGCGCGGGGGGACAGGGGTATGGCTACACCTTC
CSAGGQGYGYTF
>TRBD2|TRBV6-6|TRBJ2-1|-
TGTGCCAGCTCCGGACTAGCGGGAGGGTCCTACAATGAGCAGTTCTTC
CASSGLAGGSYNEQFF
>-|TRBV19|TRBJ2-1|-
TGTGCCAGTAGTCAGCCCTTCGGGCGCAGGCCGGGTGATGAGCAGTTCTTC
CASSQPFGRRPGDEQFF
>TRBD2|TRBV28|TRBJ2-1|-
TGTGCCAGCACCAAAGGGCGGGAGGTCAACCCCAATGAGCAGTTCTTC
CASTKGREVNPNEQFF
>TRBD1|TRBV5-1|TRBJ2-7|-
TGCGCCAGCAGCTTGTGGAAGGGGACAGGGAGCTACGAGCAGTACTTC
CASSLWKGTGSYEQYF
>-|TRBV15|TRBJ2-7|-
TGTGCCACCAGCAGAGGGGGGCGGACCTACGAGCAGTACTTC
CATSRGGRTYEQYF
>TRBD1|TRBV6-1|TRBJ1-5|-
TGTGCCAGCAGCGATACGACAGGGAGCAATCAGCCCCAGCATTTT
CASSDTTGSNQPQHF
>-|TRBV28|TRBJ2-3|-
TGTGCCAGCAGTCCGGGGTGGTATTTATTAAGTGACCGAGCCCGCACAGATACGCAGTATTTT
CASSPGWYLLSDRARTDTQYF
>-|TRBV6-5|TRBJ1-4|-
TGTGCCAGCAGGGCACAGGGTGGTTGGGGAAAACTGTTTTTT
CASRAQGGWGKLFF
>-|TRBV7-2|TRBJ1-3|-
TGTGCCAGCAGCTTAGGATCGAGTGCCTCTGGAAACACCATATATTTT
CASSLGSSASGNTIYF